A selection of T cell receptor beta chains follows, all from one sample in a study of cytomegalovirus exposure and HLA in healthy donors. The data were produced by immunoSEQ multiplex PCR, yet TCRdb's version contains in-frame clones alone and is incomplete. The sample has 95,000 to 110,000 clones, about 77% seen once. Sequences were obtained from PBMCs. Every receptor here comes from a woman in her late teens or twenties in good health and CMV-seropositive. Both conserved end residues are part of each CDR3. Each record gives: V gene, J gene, CDR3 protein.

v_call: TRBV13; j_call: .; cdr3_aa: CASSLWGGATYEQYF
v_call: TRBV7-9; j_call: TRBJ2-5; cdr3_aa: CASSLARGQETQYF
v_call: TRBV18; j_call: TRBJ2-7; cdr3_aa: CASSPSLYEQYF
v_call: TRBV5-1; j_call: TRBJ2-7; cdr3_aa: CASSRTGIHEQYF
v_call: TRBV4-1; j_call: TRBJ1-1; cdr3_aa: CASSPLTGRNTEAFF
v_call: TRBV14; j_call: TRBJ2-1; cdr3_aa: CASSGTDVYNEQFF
v_call: TRBV19; j_call: TRBJ2-3; cdr3_aa: CASTLDLSTDTQYF
v_call: TRBV6-8; j_call: TRBJ2-2; cdr3_aa: CASSFTNTGELFF
v_call: TRBV27; j_call: TRBJ2-3; cdr3_aa: CASSPAGSLAGADTQYF
v_call: TRBV19; j_call: TRBJ2-3; cdr3_aa: CASSIAGASTDTQYF
v_call: TRBV9; j_call: TRBJ2-7; cdr3_aa: CASSVSSGSLHEQYF
v_call: TRBV5-6; j_call: TRBJ2-5; cdr3_aa: CASSLETGSQETQYF
v_call: TRBV11-1; j_call: TRBJ2-7; cdr3_aa: CASSLVEGDVGEQYF
v_call: TRBV11-2; j_call: TRBJ2-5; cdr3_aa: CASSLVGSVETQYF
v_call: TRBV25-1; j_call: TRBJ1-1; cdr3_aa: CASRTGLVTEAFF
v_call: TRBV10-2; j_call: TRBJ1-2; cdr3_aa: CASSDSPRQGVDGYTF
v_call: TRBV9; j_call: TRBJ1-1; cdr3_aa: CASSVEVTENTEAFF
v_call: TRBV5-1; j_call: TRBJ2-7; cdr3_aa: CASGGDGAYEQYF